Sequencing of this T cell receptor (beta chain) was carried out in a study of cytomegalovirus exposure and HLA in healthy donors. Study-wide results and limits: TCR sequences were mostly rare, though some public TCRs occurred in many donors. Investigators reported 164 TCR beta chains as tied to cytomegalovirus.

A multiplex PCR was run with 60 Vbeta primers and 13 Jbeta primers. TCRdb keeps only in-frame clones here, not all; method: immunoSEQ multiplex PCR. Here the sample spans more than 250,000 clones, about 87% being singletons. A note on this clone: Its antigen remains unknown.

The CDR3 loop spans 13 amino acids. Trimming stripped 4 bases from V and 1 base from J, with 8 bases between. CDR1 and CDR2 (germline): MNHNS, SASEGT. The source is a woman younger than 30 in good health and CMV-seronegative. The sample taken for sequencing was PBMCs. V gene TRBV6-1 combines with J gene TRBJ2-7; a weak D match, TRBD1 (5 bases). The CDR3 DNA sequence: TGTGCCAGCAGTGTTGGGGCATCCTACGAGCAGTACTTC. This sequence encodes CASSVGASYEQYF.